This T cell receptor beta chain came from a study of shared clonotypes between healthy human individuals. Trimming removed 1 base from V and 5 bases from J; junction bases left unmatched: 7. The CDR3 is made up of 16 amino acids. Looked up from germline, CDR1 is MGHRA and CDR2 is YSYEKL. Profiled with immunoSEQ multiplex PCR; TCRdb holds only in-frame clones, not every one. The profile shows 200,000 to 250,000 clones, approximately 70% of them singletons. This TCR came from a man aged 25-45 years in good health. The rearrangement uses TRBV4-1 and TRBJ2-4, with 8 bases lining up with TRBD2. The sequenced sample consisted of memory CD4+ T cells sorted from blood. This sample's subset: CD45RA-negative fraction. CDR3 sequence reads: CASSQVVTSAQNIQYF. The CDR3 DNA follows: TGCGCCAGCAGCCAAGTTGTGACTAGCGCCCAAAACATTCAGTACTTC.